This T cell receptor beta chain derives from a study of blood T cell repertoires in COVID-19. Study-wide background: Specimens from acute and convalescent COVID-19 originated in the United States, Italy and Spain. PBMCs, B-cell-depleted T cells, or T cells provided the cDNA or gDNA that made up the material.

Patients at the Seattle site were enrolled during active infection and followed longitudinally. As originally analysed: Amplifying reference gene primers gave estimates of nucleated cell counts. TCRdb's table, derived via immunoSEQ multiplex PCR, lists solely in-frame clones and lacks some. Clonal size and the V and J genes are those of that table, whereas D and trimming came from the DNA. The sample yields about 150,000 clones, about nine tenths seen once. Per the germline V gene, CDR1 is MNHEY and CDR2 is SMNVEV (reference sequence). J was trimmed by 4 bases and V by 3 bases; bases with no gene match: 5. The CDR3 covers 15 residues.

This chain links TRBV27 with TRBJ1-2; 10 bases are shared with TRBD1. This sequence was found in a man aged 18 to 29 with COVID-19, enrolled during active disease. What was sequenced was peripheral blood. As DNA, the CDR3 is TGTGCCAGCAGTTTTCGACAGGGGGCTCGCTATGGCTACACCTTC. Amino acids: CASSFRQGARYGYTF.